This T cell receptor beta chain is from a study of a mutant IDH1 vaccine in newly diagnosed glioma. At the level of the study: First vaccine doses came 4-6 weeks after radiotherapy alone, or with temozolomide cycles. The earlier regimen, radiotherapy, temozolomide, or both, was most often both. Study-wide findings and caveats: Vaccination elicited immune responses in 93.3% of patients.

Assay: immunoSEQ multiplex PCR; the TCRdb copy retains only in-frame clones and omits some. The sample consists of 75,000 to 80,000 clones, over 75% of them appearing once. Germline-derived CDR1 and CDR2 are MDHEN and SYDVKM. The CDR3 length is 15 residues. V was cut by 6 bases and J by 6 bases, with 18 bases left in between. A word on this clone: The antigen remains undetermined.

Regarding time point: week 5, during vaccination. Every vaccination contained 300 ug of the mutant IDH1 20-mer peptide and was paired with topical imiquimod. This sequence originates from a woman in her forties or fifties with glioma. Specimen: PBMCs, collected from a glioma patient whose treatment included an IDH1 peptide vaccine. This chain uses TRBV28 with TRBJ2-1; no clear D. CDR3 protein: CASSHSPPMGNEQFF. For the CDR3, the DNA is TGTGCCAGCAGCCACTCTCCCCCGATGGGCAATGAGCAGTTCTTC.